This TCR beta chain derives from a study of shared clonotypes between healthy human individuals. Authors' analysis steps: From ImmunoSEQ came sequences covering only the junction and carrying no quality scores, so filtering differed. Generated by immunoSEQ multiplex PCR, the TCRdb table keeps only in-frame clones and is missing some. V, J and clone size were drawn from that table, and D and trimming were deduced from the DNA. The sample lists some 580,000 clones, around 97% occurring once. CDR1 and CDR2 (germline): LNHDA, SQIVND (reference sequence). The CDR3 runs to 15 residues. V trimming: 4 bases; J trimming: 5 bases; junction bases outside the gene matches: 8.

The sequencing input was naive CD4+ T cells sorted from blood. Described subset: CD45RA+ positively selected. The V and J genes are TRBV19 and TRBJ2-5; TRBD1 matches at 9 bases. This clonotype was sampled from a woman between 25 and 40 years old in good health. The CDR3, as DNA: TGTGCCAGTAGTACGGGACAGGGCCTAGGCGAGACCCAGTACTTC. This codes for CASSTGQGLGETQYF.